A single sample gave rise to the 6 T cell receptor beta chains below, sequenced in a study of CD8 T cells in Susac syndrome. Random hexamers were used to reverse transcribe an amount of about 0.45 to 1 ug RNA. Each CDR3 protein gets one entry after TCRdb re-called the immunoSEQ multiplex PCR reads with MiXCR. The profile shows approximately 22,000 distinct CDR3 sequences, 90% to 95% of them singletons. The sample comprised CD8+ T cells from PBMCs. The receptors derive from a human donor in good health.

This sequence joins TRBV4-1 and TRBJ2-5, with D unresolved. This CDR3 contains 11 residues. V was clipped by 2 bases and J by 2 bases, with 0 bases between them. Germline CDR1 reads MGHRA; CDR2 reads YSYEKL. The CDR3 DNA reads TGCGCCAGCAGCCAACAAGAGACCCAGTACTTC. This encodes CASSQQETQYF.

The chain couples TRBV2 to TRBJ2-1; TRBD2 matches 9 bases. The V segment lost 6 bases and the J segment 0 bases; nucleotides outside the gene matches: 6. The CDR3 contains 16 residues. In germline, CDR1 is SNHLY, CDR2 FYNNEI. CDR3 DNA: TGTGCCAGCAGCCTCCTTAGCGGGAGCTCCTACAATGAGCAGTTCTTC. Translated: CASSLLSGSSYNEQFF.

CDR3 DNA: TGTGCCAGCCGTCACGGGGGCTATAATTCACCCCTCCACTTT. It codes for CASRHGGYNSPLHF. This rearrangement joins TRBV7-8 to TRBJ1-6; a possible D gene is TRBD1 (5 bases). CDR3 length: 14 residues. Trimming cost V 8 bases and J 3 bases, with 11 bases left between them. CDR1 and CDR2 (germline): SGHVS, FQNEAQ.

CDR3 sequence (DNA): TGTGCCAGCAGCCCCTACAATGAGCAGTTCTTC. As protein: CASSPYNEQFF. J is TRBJ2-1 and V is TRBV7-9; unclear D gene. The CDR3 runs 11 residues. V was trimmed by 5 bases and J by 2 bases, leaving 1 base between them. The germline V gene encodes CDR1 SEHNR and CDR2 FQNEAQ (reference sequence).

The CDR3 spells CASNWAAGEDTQYF. DNA for the CDR3: TGTGCCAGCAATTGGGCAGCCGGCGAAGATACGCAGTATTTT. V is TRBV25-1 and J is TRBJ2-3; D gene unclear. Germline loops: CDR1 MGHDK, CDR2 SYGVNS. V dropped 7 bases and J dropped 5 bases, with 16 bases sitting between them. This CDR3 comprises 14 residues. Full variable domain (outside the CDR3, taken from reference TRBV25-1 and TRBJ2-3): EADIYQTPRYLVIGTGKKITLECSQTMGHDKMYWYQQDPGMELHLIHYSYGVNSTEKGDLSSESTVSRIRTEHFPLTLESARPSHTSQYLCASNWAAGEDTQYFGPGTRLTVL.

The CDR3 here is CATSREPRLAEGTDTQYF. The CDR3, as DNA: TGTGCCACCAGCAGAGAACCCAGACTAGCGGAGGGCACAGATACGCAGTATTTT. The chain is built from TRBV15 and TRBJ2-3; 9 bases are a match to TRBD2. Germline values: CDR1 LNHNV, CDR2 YYDKDF (reference sequence). V was clipped by 0 bases and J by 1 base; unmatched bases: 8. This CDR3 is built from 18 residues.